The TCR beta chain described here comes from a study of blood T cells in healthy people across ages. The CDR3 has 15 residues. V was pared by 3 bases and J by 7 bases, with 10 bases of the junction left unmatched. Germline V CDR1 and CDR2: SGDLS, YYNGEE. A J-beta primer mix and a sample-barcoded 5' primer were used in a second PCR of roughly 6 to 12 cycles. Each cDNA molecule received a tag from a template-switch adaptor that had 12 random nucleotides. TCRdb re-analysed the 5' RACE reads in MiXCR, keeping a single row per CDR3 protein. The sample has approximately 1,700,000 distinct CDR3 sequences; about two fifths are singletons. This clonotype was observed a few times.

V is TRBV9 and J is TRBJ2-1; 7 positions match TRBD2. This TCR came from a human donor in good health. The sequencing sample was made of blood. The CDR3 loop reads CASSASTGGLNEQFF. The CDR3, as DNA: TGTGCCAGCAGCGCGTCTACGGGGGGACTAAATGAGCAGTTCTTC.